This is a list of T cell receptor beta chains from one sample in a study of T-cell reconstitution after alpha-beta-depleted transplantation in children. MiXCR, run by TCRdb on the PCR reads, gives a single entry per CDR3 protein. The sample yields about 610,000 distinct CDR3 sequences, over 9.5% seen once. Sequenced here: PBMCs from the stem cell graft donor, sampled from the stem cell graft. The source of these receptors is a human donor who donated a stem cell graft to a child with acute myeloid leukemia. Each CDR3 is given with its conserved first and last residue. Fields, in order: clone size, J gene, V gene, D gene, CDR3 protein, CDR3 DNA. A D gene is named only where the DNA matches it firmly. A clone size is listed for some rows: how often the clone was seen (once, few, many), or a class if it is expanded.

>-|TRBJ2-7|TRBV20-1|TRBD2
CSAPPSGSYEQYF
TGCAGTGCACCCCCTAGCGGGAGCTACGAGCAGTACTTC
>few|TRBJ2-3|TRBV7-9|-
CASSFEGGTDTQYF
TGTGCCAGCAGCTTCGAGGGTGGCACAGATACGCAGTATTTT
>few|TRBJ2-5|TRBV9|-
CASSVSPLQETQYF
TGTGCCAGCAGCGTAAGCCCCCTCCAAGAGACCCAGTACTTC
>-|TRBJ1-4|TRBV9|-
CASSPEGPLEKLFF
TGTGCCAGCAGCCCAGAAGGACCCTTAGAAAAACTGTTTTTT
>-|TRBJ2-7|TRBV5-1|-
CASSLPTGVAPYEQYF
TGCGCCAGCAGCTTGCCGACCGGGGTGGCCCCCTACGAGCAGTACTTC
>-|TRBJ2-2|TRBV7-9|-
CASSLGAGTKELFF
TGTGCCAGCAGCTTAGGTGCGGGCACCAAGGAGCTGTTTTTT
>few|TRBJ2-2|TRBV29-1|TRBD2
CSVLAGLTGELFF
TGCAGCGTTCTAGCGGGACTCACCGGGGAGCTGTTTTTT
>many|TRBJ2-2|TRBV7-7|-
CASSLAMTGGANTGELFF
TGTGCTAGCAGCTTAGCGATGACTGGCGGCGCGAACACCGGGGAGCTGTTTTTT
>many|TRBJ2-1|TRBV29-1|-
CSVGGGSSYNEQFF
TGCAGCGTTGGGGGAGGTAGCTCCTACAATGAGCAGTTCTTC
>-|TRBJ1-2|TRBV21-1|-
CASSSPRRGASLGYTF
TGTGCCAGCAGCTCGCCCCGGCGGGGGGCCTCACTTGGCTACACCTTC
>few|TRBJ2-1|TRBV12-5|-
CASGPRDSQFF
TGTGCTAGTGGTCCGCGGGACTCGCAGTTCTTC
>-|TRBJ2-7|TRBV5-1|-
CASSTLNEQYF
TGCGCCAGCAGCACCCTTAACGAGCAGTACTTC
>few|TRBJ2-1|TRBV7-2|TRBD2
CASSNLAGVGNEQFF
TGTGCCAGCTCCAACCTAGCGGGAGTAGGGAATGAGCAGTTCTTC
>many|TRBJ2-7|TRBV20-1|TRBD1
CSARETNRGPPYEQYF
TGCAGTGCTAGAGAGACTAACAGGGGGCCTCCCTACGAGCAGTACTTC
>-|TRBJ2-1|TRBV7-8|TRBD2
CASSLRSGRSNEQFF
TGTGCCAGCAGCTTACGTAGCGGGAGGTCGAATGAGCAGTTCTTC
>many|TRBJ1-1|TRBV5-5|-
CASSLARTLLNTEAFF
TGTGCCAGCAGCTTGGCTCGGACACTACTAAACACTGAAGCTTTCTTT
>many|TRBJ2-1|TRBV20-1|-
CSAEIGDEQFF
TGCAGTGCTGAAATAGGCGATGAGCAGTTCTTC
>few|TRBJ1-1|TRBV10-3|-
CAISMGPTNTEAFF
TGTGCCATCAGTATGGGACCGACCAACACTGAAGCTTTCTTT
>few|TRBJ2-5|TRBV5-1|-
CASSVTGTSQETQYF
TGCGCCAGCAGCGTGACAGGAACCTCGCAGGAGACCCAGTACTTC
>many|TRBJ1-4|TRBV25-1|-
CASSDRVDQNEKLFF
TGTGCCAGCAGTGACCGGGTGGACCAAAATGAAAAACTGTTTTTT
>few|TRBJ1-2|TRBV7-2|-
CASSRSQGGYGYTF
TGTGCCAGCAGCCGGAGCCAGGGAGGCTATGGCTACACCTTC
>many|TRBJ2-7|TRBV5-1|-
CASSPQGSSRYEQYF
TGCGCCAGCAGCCCGCAGGGCTCTTCCCGCTACGAGCAGTACTTC
>few|TRBJ1-1|TRBV7-9|TRBD1
CASSSDRAYEVKTEAFF
TGTGCCAGCAGCTCGGACAGGGCGTACGAAGTGAAGACTGAAGCTTTCTTT
>few|TRBJ2-5|TRBV29-1|-
CSVSSPGRPRGPYF
TGCAGCGTCAGCAGCCCGGGACGGCCGAGGGGCCCGTACTTC
>-|TRBJ1-5|TRBV6-1|-
CASKTGGYSNQPQHF
TGTGCCAGCAAAACAGGCGGTTATAGCAATCAGCCCCAGCATTTT
>-|TRBJ1-5|TRBV3-1|-
CASSQGRQLPQHF
TGTGCCAGCAGCCAAGGCCGACAGCTGCCCCAGCATTTT
>-|TRBJ2-7|TRBV14|-
CASSQVQMSSYEQYF
TGTGCCAGCAGCCAAGTGCAGATGAGCTCCTACGAGCAGTACTTC
>-|TRBJ2-1|TRBV25-1|-
CASSNGGLPTNEQFF
TGTGCCAGCAGTAATGGGGGTCTACCGACGAATGAGCAGTTCTTC
>many|TRBJ1-1|TRBV29-1|-
CSGLTNTEAFF
TGCAGCGGGCTTACGAACACTGAAGCTTTCTTT
>-|TRBJ1-2|TRBV28|-
CASSLSLYMGGYTF
TGTGCCAGCAGTTTAAGCCTCTATATGGGAGGCTACACCTTC
>-|TRBJ2-7|TRBV20-1|TRBD2
CSAPPGTIPYEQYF
TGCAGTGCGCCCCCCGGGACTATTCCTTACGAGCAGTACTTC
>many|TRBJ2-4|TRBV20-1|-
CSAARGGRTLAKNIQYF
TGCAGTGCTGCAAGGGGTGGCAGGACTTTAGCCAAAAACATTCAGTACTTC
>many|TRBJ2-5|TRBV4-3|TRBD1
CASSQLTGAEETQYF
TGCGCCAGCAGCCAATTGACAGGGGCTGAAGAGACCCAGTACTTC
>few|TRBJ2-1|TRBV7-6|TRBD2
CASSPDLSGVLSSYNEQFF
TGTGCCAGCAGCCCGGATCTGAGCGGGGTCCTTAGCTCCTACAATGAGCAGTTCTTC
>-|TRBJ1-3|TRBV9|-
CASSVGDVSSGNTIYF
TGTGCCAGCAGCGTAGGGGACGTGAGCTCTGGAAACACCATATATTTT
>-|TRBJ2-1|TRBV5-4|TRBD2
CASSSGGTSGYNEQFF
TGTGCCAGCAGCTCGGGTGGAACTAGCGGTTACAATGAGCAGTTCTTC
>few|TRBJ2-3|TRBV27|-
CASTGRLGLRGDTQYF
TGTGCCAGCACTGGGAGATTGGGGCTCCGAGGAGATACGCAGTATTTT
>many|TRBJ2-5|TRBV19|TRBD1
CASSTTGVQETQYF
TGTGCCAGTAGTACAACAGGGGTCCAAGAGACCCAGTACTTC
>few|TRBJ2-7|TRBV6-1|-
CASRTLMGGSSWEQYF
TGTGCCAGCAGGACCCTTATGGGGGGAAGCTCCTGGGAGCAGTACTTC
>many|TRBJ2-3|TRBV10-3|TRBD2
CAISELAVTDTQYF
TGTGCCATCAGTGAACTAGCGGTCACAGATACGCAGTATTTT
>few|TRBJ2-1|TRBV27|TRBD2
CASSKTSGINYYNEQFF
TGTGCCAGCAGCAAGACTAGCGGGATCAATTACTACAATGAGCAGTTCTTC
>-|TRBJ2-7|TRBV6-5|-
CASSSLSGSYEQYF
TGTGCCAGCAGTTCACTTAGCGGATCCTACGAGCAGTACTTC
>few|TRBJ1-6|TRBV6-1|-
CASTRNRELNSPLHF
TGTGCCAGCACCCGGAACAGGGAATTGAATTCACCCCTCCACTTT
>few|TRBJ2-7|TRBV14|TRBD2
CASSLVREGEQYF
TGTGCCAGCAGCCTGGTAAGGGAGGGCGAGCAGTACTTC
>-|TRBJ2-3|TRBV7-9|-
CASSHPPGEDTQYF
TGTGCCAGCAGCCACCCCCCGGGAGAAGATACGCAGTATTTT
>-|TRBJ2-1|TRBV29-1|-
CSVDGVADSSYNEQFF
TGCAGCGTTGATGGGGTAGCGGATAGCTCCTACAATGAGCAGTTCTTC
>-|TRBJ2-3|TRBV7-6|-
CASSQTTETQYF
TGTGCCAGCAGCCAAACGACGGAGACGCAGTATTTT
>few|TRBJ1-2|TRBV7-9|TRBD1
CASSEGVGQKYGYTF
TGTGCCAGCAGCGAAGGGGTGGGACAGAAGTATGGCTACACCTTC
>-|TRBJ2-1|TRBV10-3|-
CTISTPVGGSPNYNEQFF
TGTACCATCAGCACCCCAGTCGGAGGGAGCCCCAATTACAATGAGCAGTTCTTC
>few|TRBJ1-1|TRBV24-1|-
CATSRSSGGKIHGNTEAFF
TGTGCCACCAGTAGGTCATCCGGAGGGAAGATTCATGGGAACACTGAAGCTTTCTTT
>few|TRBJ2-7|TRBV19|-
CASGTRDTAYEQYF
TGTGCCAGCGGAACCCGGGACACAGCCTACGAGCAGTACTTC
>many|TRBJ2-1|TRBV7-9|TRBD2
CASSTSGSGEQFF
TGTGCCAGCAGCACTAGCGGGAGCGGGGAGCAGTTCTTC
>few|TRBJ2-1|TRBV11-2|TRBD1
CASSIRQGAYNEQFF
TGTGCCAGCAGCATCCGACAGGGGGCCTACAATGAGCAGTTCTTC
>-|TRBJ1-2|TRBV4-2|-
CASSQRNYGYTF
TGTGCCAGCAGCCAGAGAAACTATGGCTACACCTTC
>many|TRBJ2-7|TRBV15|-
CATSRDRGGLQYF
TGTGCCACCAGCAGAGATAGAGGGGGACTACAGTACTTC
>many|TRBJ2-1|TRBV7-9|TRBD2
CASSSSLSLAGYNEQFF
TGTGCCAGCAGCTCCTCCCTTAGCCTAGCGGGATACAATGAGCAGTTCTTC
>few|TRBJ2-5|TRBV27|-
CASSFKGLETQYF
TGTGCCAGCAGTTTTAAAGGGCTAGAGACCCAGTACTTC
>-|TRBJ2-7|TRBV12-3/TRBV12-4|TRBD2
CASSQRGGSPPYEQYF
TGTGCCAGCAGTCAAAGGGGCGGGAGCCCCCCCTACGAGCAGTACTTC
>many|TRBJ1-4|TRBV5-1|-
CASSLGRQNEKLFF
TGCGCCAGCAGCTTGGGACGCCAGAATGAAAAACTGTTTTTT